This entry lists 5 T cell receptor beta chains sequenced from one sample in a study of OX40 agonist ivuxolimab in advanced cancers. The assay was immunoSEQ multiplex PCR, and TCRdb's table has in-frame clones only and misses some. The sample yields about 58,000 clones, roughly 77% seen once. Material: CD4+ or CD8+ T cells sorted from blood, obtained in a trial of the OX40 agonist ivuxolimab. The receptors shown here come from an adult with an advanced solid tumor such as melanoma, head and neck, liver or kidney cancer.

The V call is TRBV6-5, the J call TRBJ1-2; a possible D gene is TRBD1 (6 bases). Germline loops: CDR1 MNHEY, CDR2 SVGAGI. The CDR3 is 15 amino acids. Trimming stripped 0 bases from V and 6 bases from J, with 14 bases between. In DNA form, the CDR3 reads TGTGCCAGCAGTTACTCGAAACAGGGCCGGGATGGCTACACCTTC. Its protein is CASSYSKQGRDGYTF.

This sequence joins TRBV11-3 and TRBJ1-2, with a weak D call TRBD1 (5 bases). There are 13 residues in the CDR3. Trimming cost V 2 bases and J 8 bases, with 12 bases left between them. Looked up from germline, CDR1 is SGHNT and CDR2 is YENEEA. CDR3 in DNA: TGTGCCAGCAGCTTAACTTGGGGGGGAGGCTACACCTTC. It translates to CASSLTWGGGYTF.

The rearrangement uses TRBV27 and TRBJ1-4, with D possibly TRBD1 on 5 matching bases. V was clipped by 2 bases and J by 11 bases, with 18 bases between them. The CDR3 sequence is 15 residues long. The germline V gene encodes CDR1 MNHEY and CDR2 SMNVEV (reference sequence). CDR3 region: CASSLALNSAGKLFF. The CDR3 DNA sequence: TGTGCCAGCAGTTTAGCCCTAAACTCCGCAGGGAAACTGTTTTTT.

The chain recombines TRBV14 with TRBJ1-1; weak D call: TRBD1 (5 bases). V lost 4 bases to trimming and J lost 1 base, with 16 bases between them. The CDR3 is 16 amino acids. Germline values: CDR1 SGHDN, CDR2 FVKESK. CDR3 region: CASSPRGKGSNTEAFF. The CDR3 nucleotides are TGTGCCAGCAGCCCAAGGGGTAAGGGTTCGAACACTGAAGCTTTCTTT. Variable domain in full (rest from reference TRBV14 and TRBJ1-1): EAGVTQFPSHSVIEKGQTVTLRCDPISGHDNLYWYRRVMGKEIKFLLHFVKESKQDESGMPNNRFLAERTGGTYSTLKVQPAELEDSGVYFCASSPRGKGSNTEAFFGQGTRLTVV.

This clone has only a few counts. V usage is TRBV19 and J usage is TRBJ1-5, with D hard to call. V was trimmed by 5 bases and J by 7 bases, leaving 12 bases between them. This CDR3 has 13 amino acids. Germline V gene sequence: CDR1 LNHDA, CDR2 SQIVND (reference sequence). CDR3 coding DNA: TGTGCCAGTAGTTCCCAAGGAGGGCAGCCCCAGCATTTT. Translated, it gives CASSSQGGQPQHF.